A few counts support the clone carrying this T cell receptor beta chain. Antigen: not known. Each CDR3 protein gets one entry after TCRdb re-called the reads with MiXCR. The repertoire holds tens of thousands of distinct CDR3 sequences, 20% to 25% seen once, with 26% in the top ten. These data are taken from a study of T cell repertoires in cytomegalovirus infection. Study as a whole: HLA-B-restricted CMV epitopes that are well studied were used alongside recently identified HLA-C-restricted ones. Both CMV infection and a matching HLA type were indicated by public TCR beta signatures.

Study-wide results and caveats: The cumulative frequency of public TCR beta families identified carriers of CMV plus the relevant HLA. HLA-C-restricted, CMV-specific TCR beta clonotypes were dominant ex vivo.

V lost 4 bases, J lost 6 bases, and 12 bases lay in between. This CDR3 is built from 13 residues. The germline V gene encodes CDR1 SEHNR and CDR2 FQNEAQ (reference sequence). This chain links TRBV7-9 with TRBJ2-5; D perhaps matches TRBD2 (6 bases). The specimen was CD8+ T cells from cultured PBMCs, collected from culture after CMV antigen stimulation. This TCR was recovered from a human donor in good health (CMV status not recorded). Some clones in this sample may be carry-over from other donors' samples. The DNA for the CDR3 is TGTGCCAGCAGCTCCAGCGGGCAGCAGACCCAGTACTTC. Its translation: CASSSSGQQTQYF.